One T cell receptor beta chain is described in this entry. The sample originates from a study of blood T cell repertoires in COVID-19. The CDR3 covers 13 residues. CDR1 is SGHAT, CDR2 FQDESV, per germline (reference sequence). V gave up 5 bases and J gave up 0 bases, with 8 bases separating them. Methods used by the authors: Using reference gene primer amplification, nucleated cell counts were estimated. Using immunoSEQ multiplex PCR, the repertoire was profiled, and TCRdb retains in-frame clones only, with some absent. Clone size and the V and J calls come from that table; the DNA yielded D and trimming. The sample lists roughly 70,000 clones; about four fifths were seen once.

The sample was peripheral blood. The sequence derives from a human donor in a cohort sampled during active COVID-19. The gene calls are TRBV11-1 and TRBJ2-7; the D is unclear. CDR3 in DNA: TGTGCCAGCAGCCCTAGGAGCTCCTACGAGCAGTACTTC. Its translation is CASSPRSSYEQYF.